Listed below are T cell receptor beta chains from one sample, sequenced in a study of human T cells and chemical hapten exposure. Via MiXCR, TCRdb re-called the RACE reads, giving one row per CDR3 protein. The sample carries fewer than 500,000 distinct CDR3 sequences, around 5% recorded once. Source: whole blood, taken in connection with sensitization to the hapten diphenylcyclopropenone (DPC). These TCRs come from a woman between 45 and 65 years old with alopecia areata. Some clones in this sample may be carry-over from other donors' samples. Each CDR3 is given without its conserved first and last residue.

v_gene: TRBV24-1
j_gene: TRBJ2-2
CDR3aa: ATSGPTGVDTGELF

v_gene: TRBV5-4
j_gene: TRBJ1-1
CDR3aa: ASSGGQGRTEAF

v_gene: TRBV29-1
j_gene: TRBJ2-1
CDR3aa: SVGASTGLEQF

v_gene: TRBV3-1
j_gene: TRBJ1-1
CDR3aa: ASSQGERAF

v_gene: TRBV12-3/TRBV12-4
j_gene: TRBJ1-1
CDR3aa: ASTSAQGLGTEAF

v_gene: TRBV20-1
j_gene: TRBJ1-1
CDR3aa: SAGSAADNTEAF

v_gene: TRBV20-1
j_gene: TRBJ2-3
CDR3aa: SAFPRGGLTSTDTQY

v_gene: TRBV20-1
j_gene: TRBJ1-2
CDR3aa: SARDRGAGGYNYGYT

v_gene: TRBV20-1
j_gene: TRBJ1-1
CDR3aa: SAPPRGNTEAF

v_gene: TRBV29-1
j_gene: TRBJ2-3
CDR3aa: SVESDRGSADTQY

v_gene: TRBV12-3/TRBV12-4
j_gene: TRBJ2-7
CDR3aa: ASRPELAGGYEQY

v_gene: TRBV12-3/TRBV12-4
j_gene: TRBJ2-1
CDR3aa: ASSFDPSRGRTYNEQF

v_gene: TRBV27
j_gene: TRBJ1-3
CDR3aa: ASSLSLSGNTIY

v_gene: TRBV5-1
j_gene: TRBJ2-3
CDR3aa: ASSPGQGRTDTQY